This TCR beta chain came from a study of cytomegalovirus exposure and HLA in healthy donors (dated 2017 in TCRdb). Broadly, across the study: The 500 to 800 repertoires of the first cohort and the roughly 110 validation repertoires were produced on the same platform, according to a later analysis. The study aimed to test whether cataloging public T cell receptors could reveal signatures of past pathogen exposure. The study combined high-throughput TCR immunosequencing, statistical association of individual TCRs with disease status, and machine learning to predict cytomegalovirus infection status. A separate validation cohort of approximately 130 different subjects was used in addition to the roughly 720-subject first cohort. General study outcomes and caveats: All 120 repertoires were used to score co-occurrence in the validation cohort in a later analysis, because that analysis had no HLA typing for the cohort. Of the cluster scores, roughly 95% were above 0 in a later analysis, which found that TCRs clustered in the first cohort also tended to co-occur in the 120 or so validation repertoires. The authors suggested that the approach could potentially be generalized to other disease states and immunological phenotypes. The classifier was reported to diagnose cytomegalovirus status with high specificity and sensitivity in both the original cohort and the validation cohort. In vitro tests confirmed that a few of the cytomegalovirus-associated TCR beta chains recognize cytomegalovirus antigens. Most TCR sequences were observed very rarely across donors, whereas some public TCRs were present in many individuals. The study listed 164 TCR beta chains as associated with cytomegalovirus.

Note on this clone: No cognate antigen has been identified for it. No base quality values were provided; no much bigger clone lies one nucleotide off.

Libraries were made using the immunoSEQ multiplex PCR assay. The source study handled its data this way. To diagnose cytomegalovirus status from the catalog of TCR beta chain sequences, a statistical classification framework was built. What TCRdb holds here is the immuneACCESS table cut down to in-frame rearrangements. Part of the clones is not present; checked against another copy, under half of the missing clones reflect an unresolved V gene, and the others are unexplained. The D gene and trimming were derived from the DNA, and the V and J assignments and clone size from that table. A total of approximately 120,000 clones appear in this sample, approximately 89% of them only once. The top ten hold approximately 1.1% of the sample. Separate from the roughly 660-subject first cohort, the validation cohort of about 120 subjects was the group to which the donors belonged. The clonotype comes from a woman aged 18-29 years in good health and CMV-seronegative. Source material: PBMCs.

The CDR3 protein: CARRQHLQETQYF. The DNA sequence is as follows: TGCGCCAGGAGACAACACCTCCAAGAGACCCAGTACTTC. Recombination linked TRBV5-1 to TRBJ2-5; the D segment cannot be called with confidence. V is reduced by 8 bases and J by 1 base, leaving a spacing of 12 bases between them. From cysteine to phenylalanine, the CDR3 is 13 amino acids long. This entry keeps only the CDR3 DNA: 39 bases, framed from base 1. The CDR1 and CDR2 encoded by the germline V gene are SGHRS and YFSETQ.